This TCR beta chain was recorded in a study of shared clonotypes between healthy human individuals. CDR1 MDHEN and CDR2 SYDVKM come from the germline V gene. V lost 6 bases to trimming and J lost 4 bases, with 13 bases between them. This CDR3 is built from 13 residues. The method was immunoSEQ multiplex PCR; TCRdb's version includes in-frame clones alone and lacks a portion of them. Of 2.3 million or so clones in the sample, about 92% are singletons; the top ten hold about 0.39%. This clone has a single count. The V gene is TRBV28, the J gene TRBJ2-7; the D is unclear. Sequenced sample: naive CD4+ T cells from PBMCs. The subset denotes: CD45RA+ positively selected. The sequence derives from a man in his late teens or twenties in good health. Some clones in this sample may be carry-over from other donors' samples. CDR3 residues: CASSPPLVYEQYF. Here the CDR3 DNA reads TGTGCCAGCAGCCCCCCCCTCGTTTACGAGCAGTACTTC. Looking up the rest from reference TRBV28 and TRBJ2-7 gives the full variable domain: DVKVTQSSRYLVKRTGEKVFLECVQDMDHENMFWYRQDPGLGLRLIYFSYDVKMKEKGDIPEGYSVSREKKERFSLILESASTNQTSMYLCASSPPLVYEQYFGPGTRLTVT.